Detailed here is one TCR beta chain. Antigen: not known. The data are from a study of cytomegalovirus exposure and HLA in healthy donors. The study, taken as a whole, reports: In a later analysis, the majority of CMV-associated beta chains seemingly showed HLA restriction. The authors later found HLA-associated TCR beta chains more clonally expanded than equally common others.

The PCR contained 60 Vbeta and 13 Jbeta primers. Only in-frame clones appear in the TCRdb table, and some are missing; sequencing was by immunoSEQ multiplex PCR. In the table there are 95,000 to 150,000 clones, about 78% of which are singletons. This CDR3 is built from 15 residues. J was trimmed by 6 bases and V by 1 base; bases with no gene match: 9. Germline V gives CDR1 SGHRS, CDR2 YFSETQ. The chain is built from TRBV5-1 and TRBJ1-1; 7 bases line up with TRBD1. Sequencing was carried out using PBMCs. This TCR was sampled from a female donor in good health and CMV-seronegative. In DNA, the CDR3 is TGCGCCAGCAGCTTGCGCGTCCAGGGGGTTCCTGAAGCTTTCTTT. Translation gives CASSLRVQGVPEAFF.